The 17 T cell receptor beta chains in this list originate from one sample, sequenced in a study of T cell responses to AZD1222 COVID-19 vaccine. Assay: immunoSEQ multiplex PCR; the TCRdb copy retains only in-frame clones and omits some. The sample holds 150,000 to 160,000 clones; approximately 87% are singletons and the top ten take roughly 5.8%. The specimen comprised peripheral blood, sampled on day 0 of MenACWY control vaccination. The receptors stem from an adult in good health.

V and J are TRBV28 and TRBJ1-4; the D gene is possibly TRBD1 (5 bases). CDR1 is MDHEN, CDR2 SYDVKM, per germline. The CDR3 length is 13 residues. Trimming removed 9 bases from V and 7 bases from J, with 15 bases in between. The CDR3 region has the DNA TGTGCCAGTCACGGTGGGGGAACTGAAAAACTGTTTTTT. As protein: CASHGGGTEKLFF.

The rearrangement links TRBV5-1 to TRBJ2-2, with 8 bases aligning to TRBD1. The CDR3 has 18 residues. The germline gives CDR1 SGHRS, CDR2 YFSETQ. Germline trimming cut 1 base from V and 2 bases from J; bases unmatched to any gene: 10. For the CDR3, the DNA is TGCGCCAGCAGCTTGTCCGTCTTGGCAGGGGGCAACACCGGGGAGCTGTTTTTT. It yields the protein CASSLSVLAGGNTGELFF.

This chain links TRBV10-2 with TRBJ1-5; 11 nucleotides match TRBD1. The CDR3 extends over 17 amino acids. The germline V gene has CDR1 WSHSY and CDR2 SAAADI. Unmatched junction bases numbered 5, after V lost 3 bases and J lost 1 base. CDR3 region: CASSDVGQGASNQPQHF. In DNA, the CDR3 is TGCGCCAGCAGTGACGTAGGACAGGGGGCCAGCAATCAGCCCCAGCATTTT.

V gene TRBV25-1 combines with J gene TRBJ2-1; D is possibly TRBD1 (5 bases). Germline V gene data show CDR1 as MGHDK and CDR2 as SYGVNS. V was shortened by 7 bases and J by 8 bases, with 15 bases between the two germline ends. The CDR3 consists of 13 residues. CDR3: CASNRGPKHEQFF. The DNA for the CDR3 is TGTGCCAGCAATAGGGGCCCCAAGCATGAGCAGTTCTTC.

This chain connects TRBV12-3 or TRBV12-4 to TRBJ2-2; the D is unclear. The CDR3 consists of 13 residues. V lost 5 bases to trimming and J lost 7 bases, with 11 bases between them. The CDR3 sequence is CASSTVLGGELFF. CDR3 in DNA: TGTGCCAGCAGTACGGTGTTGGGCGGGGAGCTGTTTTTT.

The genes are TRBV28 and TRBJ2-7, with D perhaps TRBD1 (6 bases). V lost 5 bases, J lost 4 bases, and 21 bases lay in between. The CDR3 is made up of 16 amino acids. CDR1 and CDR2 from the germline V gene are MDHEN and SYDVKM. The CDR3 sequence: CASSHARGRGNYEQYV. The CDR3 DNA is TGTGCCAGCAGTCATGCCCGTGGCAGGGGAAATTACGAGCAGTACGTC.

The chain couples TRBV9 to TRBJ2-5; either TRBD1 or TRBD2 may supply D (5 bases each). The CDR3 is 13 residues long. Germline-derived CDR1 and CDR2 are SGDLS and YYNGEE. V lost 3 bases and J lost 2, with 8 bases in between. The CDR3 DNA sequence: TGTGCCAGCAGCGACGGGGCACAAGAGACCCAGTACTTC. Protein sequence: CASSDGAQETQYF.

This chain links TRBV24-1 with TRBJ2-5; the match to TRBD2 covers 11 bases. CDR3 size: 16 residues. Trimming cost V 5 bases and J 4 bases; bases outside gene matches: 8. Germline V gene data show CDR1 as KGHDR and CDR2 as SFDVKD. The CDR3 is CATSVGSSGRSETQYF. The CDR3 DNA reads as TGTGCCACCAGTGTGGGCTCTAGCGGGAGGTCAGAGACCCAGTACTTC.

This clone was found a few times. This sequence joins TRBV3-1 (or the pseudogene TRBV3-2) and TRBJ2-7; no clear D. The CDR3 contains 12 residues. Between the trimmed V and J ends, which lost 0 bases and 13 bases, there was a span of 13 bases. Germline CDR1 LGHDT, CDR2 YNNKEL (reference sequence). The CDR3 sequence is CASSQDLRTLYV. As DNA, the CDR3 is TGTGCCAGCAGCCAAGATCTTCGCACCTTATACGTC.

As concerns this clone: An end of the junction does not agree with germline; a read error may underlie this. CDR3 residues: CASQQGVSEIGF. In DNA form, the CDR3 reads TGTGCCAGCCAACAGGGGGTCTCTGAGATTGGTTTT. The chain has TRBV28 and TRBJ1-4; 8 bases are shared with TRBD1. CDR3 length equals 12 residues. The germline CDR1 and CDR2 sequences are MDHEN and SYDVKM.

The rearrangement uses TRBV2 and TRBJ1-2; D unresolved. The CDR3 runs 12 residues. V lost 7 bases to trimming and J lost 5 bases, with 11 bases between them. The germline CDR1 and CDR2 sequences are SNHLY and FYNNEI. The CDR3 DNA reads as TGTGCCAGCACCATGCTTATATATGGCTACACCTTC. It translates to CASTMLIYGYTF.

The DNA for the CDR3 is TGTGCCAGCAGTTACTCTGGGACTGAAGCTAACTATGGCTACACCTTC. This encodes CASSYSGTEANYGYTF. This chain links TRBV6-5 with TRBJ1-2; possible D gene TRBD1, 5 bases. This CDR3 is built from 16 residues. Germline lookup yields CDR1 MNHEY and CDR2 SVGAGI. V shed 0 bases and J shed 0 bases, with 11 bases lying between them.

J is TRBJ2-7 and V is TRBV7-9; D may match TRBD1 or TRBD2 (5 bases each). The V gene lost 5 bases and the J gene lost 2 bases, with 19 bases spanning the gap. This CDR3 spans 16 amino acids. Germline values: CDR1 SEHNR, CDR2 FQNEAQ (reference sequence). The chain's CDR3 is CASSRMIGTSTYEQYF. The CDR3 DNA sequence: TGTGCCAGCAGCAGAATGATCGGGACGAGTACCTACGAGCAGTACTTC.

The rearrangement links TRBV11-3 to TRBJ1-2, with 9 bases matching TRBD1. This CDR3 comprises 15 residues. The germline CDR1 and CDR2 sequences are SGHNT and YENEEA. J was trimmed by 8 bases and V by 5 bases; bases with no gene match: 12. The CDR3 nucleotides read TGTGCCAGCAGCCCAAGGGCCGGGACAGGGAACGGCTACACCTTC. Amino acids: CASSPRAGTGNGYTF.

The V call is TRBV6-1, the J call TRBJ1-5; D uncertain. V gave up 2 bases and J gave up 5 bases, with 13 bases separating them. The CDR3 sequence is 15 residues long. CDR1 and CDR2 from the germline V gene are MNHNS and SASEGT. CDR3 bases: TGTGCCAGCAGTGAACTCTGGGAGAGGGATCAGCCCCAGCATTTT. Translation gives CASSELWERDQPQHF.

This clone was seen a few times. The chain has TRBV11-2 and TRBJ1-4; D call uncertain. Trimming stripped 3 bases from V and 11 bases from J, with 10 bases between. The CDR3 consists of 12 residues. CDR1 and CDR2 from the germline V gene are SGHAT and FQNNGV. The CDR3 loop reads CASSFPLSKLFF. The CDR3 DNA reads as TGTGCCAGCAGCTTCCCCCTTTCCAAACTGTTTTTT.

This rearrangement joins TRBV2 to TRBJ2-7; the D call may be TRBD1 or TRBD2 (5 bases each). V lost 2 bases and J lost 5, with 16 bases in between. From germline, CDR1 is SNHLY and CDR2 FYNNEI. The CDR3 extends over 15 amino acids. The chain's CDR3 is CASSELGTVSNEQYF. The CDR3 DNA reads as TGTGCCAGCAGTGAACTGGGGACCGTTTCTAACGAGCAGTACTTC.